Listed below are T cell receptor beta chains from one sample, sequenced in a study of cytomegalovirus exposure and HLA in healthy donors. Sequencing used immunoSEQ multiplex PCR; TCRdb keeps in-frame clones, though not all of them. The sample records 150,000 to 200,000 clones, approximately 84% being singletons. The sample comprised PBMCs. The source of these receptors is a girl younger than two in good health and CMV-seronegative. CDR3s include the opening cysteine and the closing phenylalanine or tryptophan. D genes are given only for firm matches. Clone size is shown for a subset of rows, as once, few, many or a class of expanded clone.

TGTGCCAGCAGTTTGACGGGGGGCGAGACCCAGTACTTC | CASSLTGGETQYF | NA | TRBJ2-5 | TRBV5-8 | NA
TGTGCCAGCAGGGGACAGGCGGTTGACGAGCAGTACTTC | CASRGQAVDEQYF | NA | TRBJ2-7 | TRBV7-9 | TRBD1
TGTGCCTGGAGCAGTTCCAGGGGTCCCTACGAGCAGTACTTC | CAWSSSRGPYEQYF | NA | TRBJ2-7 | TRBV30 | NA
TGCAGCGTTGGGGCTAGCGGGGCAGGATACGAGCAGTACTTC | CSVGASGAGYEQYF | NA | TRBJ2-7 | TRBV29-1 | TRBD2
TGTGCCAGCAGTTCTGGGGAGCGGGGGGGCGGGACAGATACGCAGTATTTT | CASSSGERGGGTDTQYF | NA | TRBJ2-3 | TRBV2 | TRBD2
TGCGCCAGCAGCCAAGATAATAGCGGGCCCTACGAGCAGTACTTC | CASSQDNSGPYEQYF | NA | TRBJ2-7 | TRBV4-1 | TRBD2
TGTGCCTGGAGTTGGGGGGGCTACGAGCAGTACTTC | CAWSWGGYEQYF | NA | TRBJ2-7 | TRBV30 | TRBD2
TGTGCCAGCAGTGCGGGACTCTCCAGCTACAATGAGCAGTTCTTC | CASSAGLSSYNEQFF | NA | TRBJ2-1 | TRBV27 | NA
TGCAGCGTTGAAGGTGGTGAAGGTCGGGGAGCTTTCTTT | CSVEGGEGRGAFF | NA | TRBJ1-1 | TRBV29-1 | NA
TGTGCCACCAGGAGGGTAGAAACCGGGGAGCTGTTTTTT | CATRRVETGELFF | NA | TRBJ2-2 | TRBV7-3 | NA
TGTGCCCTTGAAAGACAGGGGCGCCCCTACGAGCAGTACTTC | CALERQGRPYEQYF | NA | TRBJ2-7 | TRBV6-1 | TRBD1
TGTGCCAGCAGTGCGGGCAGGGTCACTCTCACTGAAGCTTTCTTT | CASSAGRVTLTEAFF | NA | TRBJ1-1 | TRBV25-1 | NA
TGTGCCAGTAGTCATCAGGAAGCCGGGGAGCTGTTTTTT | CASSHQEAGELFF | few | TRBJ2-2 | TRBV19 | NA
TGCGCCAGCAGCTTGGACCCTAGACGGGAGACCCAGTACTTC | CASSLDPRRETQYF | NA | TRBJ2-5 | TRBV5-1 | NA
TGTGCCACCAGCAGAGAACTAGCGGGAGCGTATACGCAGTATTTT | CATSRELAGAYTQYF | NA | TRBJ2-3 | TRBV15 | TRBD2
TGTGCCAGCAGTTCGGGATCCTACAATGAGCAGTTCTTC | CASSSGSYNEQFF | NA | TRBJ2-1 | TRBV27 | NA
TGTGCCAGCAGCGTAGTCGGGAGCGATGGTAATGAGCAGTTCTTC | CASSVVGSDGNEQFF | NA | TRBJ2-1 | TRBV9 | NA
TGTGCCAGCAGCTTAGGCCGTACGGGGTTCTTTTATGGCTACACCTTC | CASSLGRTGFFYGYTF | NA | TRBJ1-2 | TRBV13 | NA
TGTGCCAGCAGTTACCGCACTAGCGGGAGCTCCTACGAGCAGTACTTC | CASSYRTSGSSYEQYF | few | TRBJ2-7 | TRBV6-5 | TRBD2
TGTGCCAGCAGCGTGGACAGGGGGCCTCACTTCGAGCAGTACTTC | CASSVDRGPHFEQYF | NA | TRBJ2-7 | TRBV9 | TRBD1
TGTGCCATCAGTGAGTCTGAGCTAGCCAAGAGCACAGATACGCAGTATTTT | CAISESELAKSTDTQYF | NA | TRBJ2-3 | TRBV10-3 | NA
TGTGCCAGCAGCTTACACGGGAACACTGAAGCTTTCTTT | CASSLHGNTEAFF | NA | TRBJ1-1 | TRBV13 | NA
TGCGCCAGCAGCCCACCTCCAGTTGGCGGGGGAAACCAAGAGACCCAGTACTTC | CASSPPPVGGGNQETQYF | NA | TRBJ2-5 | TRBV5-1 | TRBD2
TGTGCCTGGAGTGTTCTAGGGGGCCATAATTCACCCCTCCACTTT | CAWSVLGGHNSPLHF | NA | TRBJ1-6 | TRBV30 | TRBD1
TGTGCCAGCTGGGGGAGGGGACGCTCCTACGAGCAGTACTTC | CASWGRGRSYEQYF | NA | TRBJ2-7 | TRBV2 | TRBD2
TGTGCCAGCAGTTACACAGGGGGGTACTACGAGCAGTACTTC | CASSYTGGYYEQYF | NA | TRBJ2-7 | TRBV6-6 | TRBD1
TGTGCCAGCACGCGGGCGGAATCCTACGAGCAGTACTTC | CASTRAESYEQYF | NA | TRBJ2-7 | TRBV2 | NA
TGTGCCAGCAGCTCCTACTTAGCGAGGTTCCAGCGGAACTACGAGCAGTACTTC | CASSSYLARFQRNYEQYF | NA | TRBJ2-7 | TRBV7-9 | NA
TGCGCCAGCAGCTTGGTCACCGGCGAGGGGGCAGTATATTTT | CASSLVTGEGAVYF | once | TRBJ2-3 | TRBV5-1 | TRBD1
TGTGCCAGCAGCTTAGACAACAGTGAAGCTTTCTTT | CASSLDNSEAFF | NA | TRBJ1-1 | TRBV7-2 | NA
TGTGCTAGTGGGCGGACAGACTACAATGAGCAGTTCTTC | CASGRTDYNEQFF | NA | TRBJ2-1 | TRBV12-5 | NA
TGTGCCAGCAGCTTGGCAGGGGGCGGCAATCAGCCCCAGCATTTT | CASSLAGGGNQPQHF | once | TRBJ1-5 | TRBV5-6 | TRBD1
TGTGCCAGCAGCTTCCAGGGGGCTGGGGCCAACGTCCTGACTTTC | CASSFQGAGANVLTF | few | TRBJ2-6 | TRBV5-5 | TRBD1
TGTGCCAGCAGCTTGACTAGCGAGAACTCCTACGAGCAGTACTTC | CASSLTSENSYEQYF | NA | TRBJ2-7 | TRBV11-2 | TRBD2
TGTGCCAGCAGTTATAGCTCCTACGAGCAGTACTTC | CASSYSSYEQYF | NA | TRBJ2-7 | TRBV2 | NA
TGTGCCAGCAGCGAGGCAGGGGGCACCACCTACCAAGAGACCCAGTACTTC | CASSEAGGTTYQETQYF | once | TRBJ2-5 | TRBV11-1 | TRBD1
TGCAGCGTTGTTTTTGTGAGGTGGGACATGTCGAATTGGGGTGAGCAGTTCTTC | CSVVFVRWDMSNWGEQFF | NA | TRBJ2-1 | TRBV29-1 | NA